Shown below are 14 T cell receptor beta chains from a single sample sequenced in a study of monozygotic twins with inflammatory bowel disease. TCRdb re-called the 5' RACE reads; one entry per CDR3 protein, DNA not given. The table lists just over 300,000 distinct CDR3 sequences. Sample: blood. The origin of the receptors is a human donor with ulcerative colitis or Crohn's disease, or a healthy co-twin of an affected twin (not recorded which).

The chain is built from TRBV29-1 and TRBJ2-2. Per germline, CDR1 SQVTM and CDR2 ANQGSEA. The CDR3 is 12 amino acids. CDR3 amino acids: CSVAGNTGELFF.

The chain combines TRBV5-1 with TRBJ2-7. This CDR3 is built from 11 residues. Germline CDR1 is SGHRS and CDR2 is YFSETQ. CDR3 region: CASRGSYEQYF.

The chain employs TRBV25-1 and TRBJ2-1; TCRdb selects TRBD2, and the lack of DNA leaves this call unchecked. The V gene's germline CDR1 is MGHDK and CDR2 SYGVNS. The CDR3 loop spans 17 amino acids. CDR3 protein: CASSDPSGRTRYNEQFF.

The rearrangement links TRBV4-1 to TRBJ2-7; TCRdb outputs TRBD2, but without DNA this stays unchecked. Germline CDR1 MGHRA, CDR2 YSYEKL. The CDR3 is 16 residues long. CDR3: CASSPRLAGTSYEQYF.

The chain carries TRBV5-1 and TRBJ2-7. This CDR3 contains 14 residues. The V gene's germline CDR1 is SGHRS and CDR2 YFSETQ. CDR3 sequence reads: CASSLGHQTYEQYF. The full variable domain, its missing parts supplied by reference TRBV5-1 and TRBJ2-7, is KAGVTQTPRYLIKTRGQQVTLSCSPISGHRSVSWYQQTPGQGLQFLFEYFSETQRNKGNFPGRFSGRQFSNSRSEMNVSTLELGDSALYLCASSLGHQTYEQYFGPGTRLTVT.

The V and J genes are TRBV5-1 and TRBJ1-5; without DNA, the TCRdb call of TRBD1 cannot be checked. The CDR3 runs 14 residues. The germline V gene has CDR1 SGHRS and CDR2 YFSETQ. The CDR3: CASSPDRGDQPQHF.

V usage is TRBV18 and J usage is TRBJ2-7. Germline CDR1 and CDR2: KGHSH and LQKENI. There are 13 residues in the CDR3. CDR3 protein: CASSADSPYEQYF.

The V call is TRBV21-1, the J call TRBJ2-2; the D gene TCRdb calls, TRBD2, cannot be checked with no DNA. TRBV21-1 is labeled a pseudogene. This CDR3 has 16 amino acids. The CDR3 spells CASSKSSGGPPGELFF.

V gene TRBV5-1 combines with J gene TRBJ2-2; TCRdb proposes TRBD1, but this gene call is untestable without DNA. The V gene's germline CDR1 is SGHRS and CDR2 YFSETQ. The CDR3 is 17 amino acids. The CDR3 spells CASTPTGAGRNTGELFF.

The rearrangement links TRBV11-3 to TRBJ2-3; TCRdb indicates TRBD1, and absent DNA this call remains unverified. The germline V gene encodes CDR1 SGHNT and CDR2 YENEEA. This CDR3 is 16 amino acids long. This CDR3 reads CASSPRQALDTDTQYF. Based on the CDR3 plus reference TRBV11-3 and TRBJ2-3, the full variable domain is EAGVVQSPRYKIIEKKQPVAFWCNPISGHNTLYWYLQNLGQGPELLIRYENEEAVDDSQLPKDRFSAERLKGVDSTLKIQPAELGDSAVYLCASSPRQALDTDTQYFGPGTRLTVL.

The CDR3: CASSLRINTGELFF. V is TRBV7-9 and J is TRBJ2-2. The CDR3 is made up of 14 amino acids. From germline, CDR1 is SEHNR and CDR2 FQNEAQ (reference sequence).

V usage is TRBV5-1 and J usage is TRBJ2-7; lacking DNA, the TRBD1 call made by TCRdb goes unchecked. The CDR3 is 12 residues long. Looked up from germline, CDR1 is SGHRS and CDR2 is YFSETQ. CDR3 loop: CASSLRGKEQYF.

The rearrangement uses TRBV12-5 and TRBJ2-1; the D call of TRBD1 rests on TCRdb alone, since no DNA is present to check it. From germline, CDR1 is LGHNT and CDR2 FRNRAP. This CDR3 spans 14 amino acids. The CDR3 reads CASVGGQAYNEQFF. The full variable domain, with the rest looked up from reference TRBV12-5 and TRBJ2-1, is DARVTQTPRHKVTEMGQEVTMRCQPILGHNTVFWYRQTMMQGLELLAYFRNRAPLDDSGMPKDRFSAEMPDATLATLKIQPSEPRDSAVYFCASVGGQAYNEQFFGPGTRLTVL.

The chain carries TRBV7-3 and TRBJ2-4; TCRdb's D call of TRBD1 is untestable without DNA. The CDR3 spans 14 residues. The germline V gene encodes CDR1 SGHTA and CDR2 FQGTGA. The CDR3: CASSSQGPPNIQYF.